These T cell receptor beta chains were read from a single sample in a study of long-term antiretroviral therapy in people with HIV. Clones were sequenced by immunoSEQ multiplex PCR, and TCRdb holds only the in-frame ones, with some missing. The data contain about 17,000 clones, approximately 81% of them singletons. The source was unsorted PBMCs, collected 0.3 years before starting antiretroviral therapy. The receptor source for this set is a man aged 45-60 years with HIV. CDR3s include the opening cysteine and the closing phenylalanine or tryptophan. Fields, in order: clone size, V gene, J gene, D gene, CDR3 DNA, CDR3 protein. A D gene is named only where the DNA matches it firmly. Rows may omit the clone size; those that give it use once, few, many or a size class.

clone_size: -; v_call: TRBV6-1; j_call: TRBJ1-1; d_call: -; cdr3_nt: TGTGCCAGCAGACAGGGATCGGACACTGAAGCTTTCTTT; cdr3_aa: CASRQGSDTEAFF
clone_size: -; v_call: TRBV11-2; j_call: TRBJ2-1; d_call: -; cdr3_nt: TGTGCCAGCAGCCCCTCTGGGTCCTCCTACAATGAGCAGTTCTTC; cdr3_aa: CASSPSGSSYNEQFF
clone_size: -; v_call: TRBV19; j_call: TRBJ2-3; d_call: -; cdr3_nt: TGTGCCAGTAGTATTATGGGACGAAACACAGATACGCAGTATTTT; cdr3_aa: CASSIMGRNTDTQYF
clone_size: -; v_call: TRBV19; j_call: TRBJ2-2; d_call: -; cdr3_nt: TGTGCCAGTAGTAGACGGGTCCAGGCGAACACCGGGGAGCTGTTTTTT; cdr3_aa: CASSRRVQANTGELFF
clone_size: -; v_call: TRBV6-6; j_call: TRBJ1-1; d_call: TRBD1; cdr3_nt: TGTGCCAGCAGATGGACAGGGGGCGCGTTTGAAGCTTTCTTT; cdr3_aa: CASRWTGGAFEAFF
clone_size: medium-sized; v_call: TRBV4-3; j_call: TRBJ2-6; d_call: TRBD1; cdr3_nt: TGCGCCAGCAGCCAAGGCGACAGGGTAGATTCCTCTGGGGCCAACGTCCTGACTTTC; cdr3_aa: CASSQGDRVDSSGANVLTF
clone_size: -; v_call: TRBV6-6; j_call: TRBJ2-7; d_call: TRBD1; cdr3_nt: TGTGCCAGCAGTATTCCGGGACAGGGTCGCTACGAGCAGTACTTC; cdr3_aa: CASSIPGQGRYEQYF
clone_size: -; v_call: TRBV10-2; j_call: TRBJ2-5; d_call: TRBD1; cdr3_nt: TGCGCCAGAGAACCGGGACAGATCCAAGAGACCCAGTACTTC; cdr3_aa: CAREPGQIQETQYF
clone_size: large; v_call: TRBV27; j_call: TRBJ2-7; d_call: TRBD1; cdr3_nt: TGTGCCAGCAGTCCAGCCCCCGGGACAGGTAACTACGAGCAGTACTTC; cdr3_aa: CASSPAPGTGNYEQYF
clone_size: -; v_call: TRBV7-9; j_call: TRBJ1-2; d_call: -; cdr3_nt: TGTGCCAGCAGTAACCCAAAGGGTATCTATGGCTACACCTTC; cdr3_aa: CASSNPKGIYGYTF
clone_size: -; v_call: TRBV15; j_call: TRBJ2-7; d_call: -; cdr3_nt: TGTGCCACCAGCAGAGCCAGGGTCTCCTACGAGCAGTACTTC; cdr3_aa: CATSRARVSYEQYF
clone_size: once; v_call: TRBV4-3; j_call: TRBJ2-7; d_call: -; cdr3_nt: TGCGCCAGCAGCCAAGATAACAGGAGACGGACCGAGCAGTACTTC; cdr3_aa: CASSQDNRRRTEQYF
clone_size: -; v_call: TRBV6-5; j_call: TRBJ2-5; d_call: -; cdr3_nt: TGTGCCAGCAGCCGTGAGTTGTGGGAGGAAGAGACCCAGTACTTC; cdr3_aa: CASSRELWEEETQYF
clone_size: -; v_call: TRBV9; j_call: TRBJ1-3; d_call: -; cdr3_nt: TGTGCCAGCACCCCGTTTTTGGGGTCTGGAAACACCATATATTTT; cdr3_aa: CASTPFLGSGNTIYF
clone_size: few; v_call: TRBV10-1; j_call: TRBJ2-7; d_call: TRBD2; cdr3_nt: TGCGCCAGCAGTGAGGGGAATAGCGGGGCCTACGAGCAGTACTTC; cdr3_aa: CASSEGNSGAYEQYF
clone_size: -; v_call: TRBV28; j_call: TRBJ2-3; d_call: TRBD1; cdr3_nt: TGTGCCAGCAGTTTCGGACAGGGGACAGATACGCAGTATTTT; cdr3_aa: CASSFGQGTDTQYF
clone_size: -; v_call: TRBV10-3; j_call: TRBJ1-5; d_call: -; cdr3_nt: TGTGCCAGCTCAGAGACTAATCAGCCCCAGCATTTT; cdr3_aa: CASSETNQPQHF
clone_size: once; v_call: TRBV6-6; j_call: TRBJ1-4; d_call: -; cdr3_nt: TGTGCCAGCAGCCCACAGGGACGTGAAAAACTGTTTTTT; cdr3_aa: CASSPQGREKLFF
clone_size: -; v_call: TRBV5-1; j_call: TRBJ1-2; d_call: -; cdr3_nt: TGCGCCAGCAGCCCCAGTTCCACAATCAACTATGGCTACACCTTC; cdr3_aa: CASSPSSTINYGYTF
clone_size: once; v_call: TRBV6-5; j_call: TRBJ2-1; d_call: TRBD2; cdr3_nt: TGTGCCAGCAGTAAGACTAGCGGGATCAGGGATGAGCAGTTCTTC; cdr3_aa: CASSKTSGIRDEQFF
clone_size: -; v_call: TRBV30; j_call: TRBJ1-6; d_call: TRBD1; cdr3_nt: TGTGCCTGGGACAGGGGTGTGTCCTATAATTCACCCCTCCACTTT; cdr3_aa: CAWDRGVSYNSPLHF
clone_size: -; v_call: TRBV30; j_call: TRBJ2-1; d_call: -; cdr3_nt: TGTGCCTGGAGTGGGGGGCACAATGAGCAGTTCTTC; cdr3_aa: CAWSGGHNEQFF
clone_size: -; v_call: TRBV27; j_call: TRBJ2-7; d_call: -; cdr3_nt: TGTGCCAGCAGTTCAATCAGGGACTTCTACGAGCAGTACTTC; cdr3_aa: CASSSIRDFYEQYF
clone_size: -; v_call: TRBV19; j_call: TRBJ2-7; d_call: TRBD2; cdr3_nt: TGTGCCAGTAGTCCCTTCGGGGAGGGATACGAGCAGTACTTC; cdr3_aa: CASSPFGEGYEQYF
clone_size: -; v_call: TRBV10-1; j_call: TRBJ2-2; d_call: -; cdr3_nt: TGCGCCAGCAGTGGAGGGATCGCCGGGGAGCTGTTTTTT; cdr3_aa: CASSGGIAGELFF
clone_size: -; v_call: TRBV7-2; j_call: TRBJ1-4; d_call: -; cdr3_nt: TGTGCCAGCAGCTTAGGTGGGACTGGGACTAATGAAAAACTGTTTTTT; cdr3_aa: CASSLGGTGTNEKLFF
clone_size: -; v_call: TRBV5-1; j_call: TRBJ1-1; d_call: -; cdr3_nt: TGCGCCAGCAGCGGTACCGGGAGCCTCGGGACTGAAGCTTTCTTT; cdr3_aa: CASSGTGSLGTEAFF
clone_size: -; v_call: TRBV5-1; j_call: TRBJ1-1; d_call: TRBD1; cdr3_nt: TGCGCCAGCAGCTCCCAAATCGGTAGGGGGCCGGACACTGAAGCTTTCTTT; cdr3_aa: CASSSQIGRGPDTEAFF
clone_size: -; v_call: TRBV4-3; j_call: TRBJ2-1; d_call: -; cdr3_nt: TGCGCCAGCAGCCAAGATACTGGATATCAAAATGAGCAGTTCTTC; cdr3_aa: CASSQDTGYQNEQFF
clone_size: -; v_call: TRBV2; j_call: TRBJ1-5; d_call: TRBD1; cdr3_nt: TGTGCCAGCAGGACAGGGGGTATCATGCCCCAGCATTTT; cdr3_aa: CASRTGGIMPQHF
clone_size: few; v_call: TRBV7-2; j_call: TRBJ2-3; d_call: -; cdr3_nt: TGTGCCAGCAGCTTAGGACTACCGATCACAGATACGCAGTATTTT; cdr3_aa: CASSLGLPITDTQYF
clone_size: once; v_call: TRBV6-1; j_call: TRBJ1-4; d_call: -; cdr3_nt: TGTGCCAGCAGGCGTCCAGGAGAAAAACTGTTTTTT; cdr3_aa: CASRRPGEKLFF
clone_size: -; v_call: TRBV28; j_call: TRBJ1-2; d_call: -; cdr3_nt: TGTGCCAGCACGGTTGGGGTAGATTATGGCTACACCTTC; cdr3_aa: CASTVGVDYGYTF
clone_size: -; v_call: TRBV7-9; j_call: TRBJ1-1; d_call: -; cdr3_nt: TGTGCCAGCAGTCCACTAGGGTCAGCGAACACTGAAGCTTTCTTT; cdr3_aa: CASSPLGSANTEAFF
clone_size: -; v_call: TRBV6-1; j_call: TRBJ2-6; d_call: -; cdr3_nt: TGTGCCAGCAGTCAAGGACGGACGAACTCTGGGGCCAACGTCCTGACTTTC; cdr3_aa: CASSQGRTNSGANVLTF